This T cell receptor (beta chain) was sequenced in a study of shared clonotypes between healthy human individuals. General study results and limits: Sorted-subset sequencing was shown by rarefaction to be incomplete despite large depth. The sampled material consisted only of blood, and tissue repertoires are likely to differ. Estimated clonotype richness was generally higher in naive than memory subsets.

CDR3 length equals 14 residues. Unmatched junction bases numbered 5, after V lost 4 bases and J lost 2 bases. The germline V gene encodes CDR1 MNHEY and CDR2 SVGAGI. Worth noting for this clone: No antigen is known for it. Other DNA sequences in the sample encode the same CDR3.

Naive CD8 cells were CD45RO-negative, positively selected for CCR7, excluding terminally differentiated effector memory CD45RA+ cells. Clones were read by immunoSEQ multiplex PCR, and TCRdb kept only the in-frame ones, dropping some. The repertoire holds about 2 million clones, approximately 94% seen once, with more than 0.9% in the top ten. The sequencing input was naive CD8+ T cells sorted from blood. The receptor comes from a man between 18 and 29 years old in good health. The chain combines TRBV6-5 with TRBJ2-7; 7 nucleotides agree with TRBD1. CDR3 DNA: TGTGCCAGCAGTTTGTCCGGGACAGCCTACGAGCAGTACTTC. Amino acid sequence: CASSLSGTAYEQYF.